The 15 T cell receptor beta chains reported below all come from one sample, sequenced in a study of T cell responses to AZD1222 COVID-19 vaccine. Repertoires were generated with immunoSEQ multiplex PCR, while TCRdb's copy carries only in-frame clones and drops some. The sample comprises 55,000 to 80,000 clones, 80% to 90% of which are singletons, and about 20% rests with the top ten. Specimen: peripheral blood, collected on day 0 of AZD1222 vaccination. These receptors were taken from an adult in good health.

The chain has TRBV3-1 (or the pseudogene TRBV3-2) and TRBJ1-1, with TRBD1 as a possible D gene (5 bases). Germline CDR1 and CDR2: LGHDT and YNNKEL (reference sequence). This CDR3 comprises 15 residues. Trimming removed 1 base at V and 1 base at J, with 10 bases between. The CDR3 DNA reads as TGTGCCAGCAGCCAAGGGGGCGCAGGGAACACTGAAGCTTTCTTT. Translated: CASSQGGAGNTEAFF.

The chain is built from TRBV7-2 and TRBJ2-7; a weak D match, TRBD2 (8 bases). The CDR3 loop spans 18 amino acids. Trimming left V 5 bases short and J 0 bases short, with 23 bases between. Germline V gene sequence: CDR1 SGHTA, CDR2 FQGNSA. In DNA, the CDR3 is TGTGCCAGCAGCCGCAGGGGGAGGCTAGCGGGTTCCTCCTACGAGCAGTACTTC. Amino acid sequence: CASSRRGRLAGSSYEQYF. Using reference TRBV7-2 and TRBJ2-7 for the parts outside the CDR3, the full variable domain is GAGVSQSPSNKVTEKGKDVELRCDPISGHTALYWYRQSLGQGLEFLIYFQGNSAPDKSGLPSDRFSAERTGGSVSTLTIQRTQQEDSAVYLCASSRRGRLAGSSYEQYFGPGTRLTVT.

CDR3 protein: CASSYSVVEGYEQYF. In DNA form, the CDR3 reads TGTGCCAGCAGTTACTCGGTGGTGGAGGGCTACGAGCAGTACTTC. V is TRBV6-5 and J is TRBJ2-7, with D possibly matching TRBD2 (6 bases). Germline V CDR1 and CDR2: MNHEY, SVGAGI. The CDR3 covers 15 residues. V was shortened by 0 bases and J by 3 bases, with 12 bases between the two germline ends.

The chain has TRBV29-1 and TRBJ2-7; D remains ambiguous. V lost 4 bases, J lost 4 bases, and 8 bases lay in between. Germline V CDR1 and CDR2: SQVTM, ANQGSEA. The length of the CDR3 is 11 residues. As DNA, the CDR3 is TGCAGCGTTGGAGAGAGATACGAGCAGTACTTC. Translation gives CSVGERYEQYF.

The chain links TRBV7-3 to TRBJ2-7; no clear D. V lost 5 bases to trimming and J lost 0 bases, with 11 bases between them. CDR3 length equals 14 residues. Looked up from germline, CDR1 is SGHTA and CDR2 is FQGTGA. The CDR3, as DNA: TGTGCCAGCAGCCCAGGAAGTACCTCCTACGAGCAGTACTTC. Translating gives CASSPGSTSYEQYF.

The chain is built from TRBV6-5 and TRBJ2-5; no clear D. Looked up from germline, CDR1 is MNHEY and CDR2 is SVGAGI. Trimming cost V 2 bases and J 3 bases, with 7 bases left between them. The CDR3 runs to 13 residues. Here the CDR3 DNA reads TGTGCCAGCAGTTACACCAGCAAAGAGACCCAGTACTTC. This translates into CASSYTSKETQYF.

The chain has TRBV16 and TRBJ1-2, with D unclear. Per germline, CDR1 KGHSY and CDR2 FQNENV. This CDR3 is built from 13 residues. V was pared by 5 bases and J by 7 bases, with 14 bases between. The CDR3 here is CASSSVPPLGYTF. The CDR3 DNA follows: TGTGCCAGCAGCTCGGTGCCTCCTCTTGGCTACACCTTC.

CDR3 in DNA: TGTGCCAGCAGCTTGGACAGGCGATACTACGAGCAGTACTTC. It encodes CASSLDRRYYEQYF. This rearrangement joins TRBV5-6 to TRBJ2-7, with D possibly TRBD1 on 5 matching bases. The CDR3 has 14 residues. The V end lost 0 bases, the J end lost 3 bases, and 10 bases lay between the germline ends. Germline V gene lookup returns CDR1 SGHDT and CDR2 YYEEEE.

V and J are TRBV7-9 and TRBJ2-1, with no clear D. Germline V CDR1 and CDR2: SEHNR, FQNEAQ (reference sequence). V was trimmed by 2 bases and J by 8 bases, leaving 4 bases between them. This CDR3 comprises 11 residues. The CDR3 DNA reads as TGTGCCAGCAGCTTAAAACATGAGCAGTTCTTC. Its translation is CASSLKHEQFF.

CDR3 protein: CASSWRGSTTGELFF. Written as DNA, the CDR3 is TGTGCCAGCAGCTGGAGGGGGTCGACCACCGGGGAGCTGTTTTTT. The chain recombines TRBV11-2 with TRBJ2-2, with D perhaps being TRBD1 or TRBD2 (6 bases each). The V end was cut by 4 bases, the J end by 4 bases, with 13 bases between. This CDR3 is 15 amino acids long. Germline assignment: CDR1 SGHAT and CDR2 FQNNGV.

The chain joins TRBV28 to TRBJ2-7; no firm D call. The CDR3 loop spans 13 amino acids. V lost 5 bases to trimming and J lost 3 bases, with 11 bases between them. Per the germline V gene, CDR1 is MDHEN and CDR2 is SYDVKM. The CDR3 bases are TGTGCCAGCAGTCCAACGGAATACTACGAGCAGTACTTC. Translating gives CASSPTEYYEQYF.

J is TRBJ2-5 and V is TRBV5-6; no clear D gene. Trimming stripped 0 bases from V and 6 bases from J, with 12 bases between. This CDR3 comprises 14 residues. The V gene's germline CDR1 is SGHDT and CDR2 YYEEEE. CDR3 nucleotides: TGTGCCAGCAGCTTGGGGGAATTAATGAAGACCCAGTACTTC. This gives the protein CASSLGELMKTQYF.

This chain connects TRBV11-2 to TRBJ1-1, with D unresolved. This CDR3 is 12 amino acids long. The germline V and J ends were trimmed by 0 bases and 11 bases, with 10 bases remaining between them. Looked up from germline, CDR1 is SGHAT and CDR2 is FQNNGV. CDR3 residues: CASSLEASMAFF. The DNA of the CDR3 is TGTGCCAGCAGCTTAGAAGCCTCCATGGCTTTCTTT.

The chain carries TRBV9 and TRBJ2-3, with unresolved D. This CDR3 comprises 14 residues. V was shortened by 2 bases and J by 4 bases, with 11 bases between the two germline ends. Germline values: CDR1 SGDLS, CDR2 YYNGEE. Here the CDR3 DNA reads TGTGCCAGCAGCGTGTTGGGTCAATCAGATACGCAGTATTTT. Amino acid sequence: CASSVLGQSDTQYF.

The rearrangement links TRBV11-2 to TRBJ2-1, with D perhaps TRBD1 (6 bases). Trimming pared 4 bases from V and 1 base from J, leaving 11 bases between. The CDR3 covers 15 residues. Looked up from germline, CDR1 is SGHAT and CDR2 is FQNNGV. Here the CDR3 reads CASSWTRGSYNEQFF. The CDR3 nucleotides read TGTGCCAGCAGCTGGACGAGGGGGTCCTACAATGAGCAGTTCTTC.